The 15 T cell receptor beta chains given below trace back to one sample, sequenced in a study of shared clonotypes between healthy human individuals. It was CD45RO-negative cells, positively selected for CCR7, that made up naive CD8 cells, with terminally differentiated effector memory CD45RA+ cells excluded. TCRdb keeps only in-frame clones here, not all; method: immunoSEQ multiplex PCR. Of 2 million or so clones listed, approximately 95% are singletons. The specimen sequenced was naive CD8+ T cells sorted from blood. The source of these receptors is a man aged 18 to 29 in good health.

The genes are TRBV4-3 and TRBJ2-7; D perhaps matches TRBD1 (6 bases). Trimming left V 4 bases short and J 5 bases short, with 21 bases between. The CDR3 has 16 amino acids. Germline CDR1 and CDR2: LGHNA and YSLEER. The DNA of the CDR3 is TGCGCCAGCAGCCGAATTCTACATCAGGGGAAGAACGAGCAGTACTTC. It codes for CASSRILHQGKNEQYF.

This clone came up once. The chain joins TRBV11-2 to TRBJ1-4; D remains ambiguous. The CDR3 runs 12 residues. With 3 bases removed from V and 16 bases from J, the gap between germline ends came to 15 bases. Germline V gene data show CDR1 as SGHAT and CDR2 as FQNNGV. CDR3 protein: CASSFQSHHPFF. CDR3 in DNA: TGTGCCAGCAGCTTCCAGTCCCACCACCCGTTTTTT. The variable domain in full, with the rest retrieved from reference TRBV11-2 and TRBJ1-4, is EAGVAQSPRYKIIEKRQSVAFWCNPISGHATLYWYQQILGQGPKLLIQFQNNGVVDDSQLPKDRFSAERLKGVDSTLKIQPAKLEDSAVYLCASSFQSHHPFFGSGTQLSVL.

The rearrangement joins TRBV5-6 to TRBJ2-2, with TRBD1 matching over 8 bases. Germline V gene sequence: CDR1 SGHDT, CDR2 YYEEEE. J was trimmed by 6 bases and V by 4 bases; bases with no gene match: 11. The CDR3 runs to 16 residues. For the CDR3, the DNA is TGTGCCAGCAGCACATACGACAGGGGCGGTGCCGGGGAGCTGTTTTTT. This codes for CASSTYDRGGAGELFF.

The chain uses TRBV9 and TRBJ1-2, with 9 bases aligning to TRBD1. The germline V gene encodes CDR1 SGDLS and CDR2 YYNGEE. The CDR3 has 14 residues. The J segment lost 7 bases and the V segment lost 2 bases, leaving 6 bases of the junction unmatched. The CDR3 protein is CASSVRDRESGYTF. Here the CDR3 DNA reads TGTGCCAGCAGCGTCCGGGACAGGGAGAGTGGCTACACCTTC. The variable domain in full, with the rest retrieved from reference TRBV9 and TRBJ1-2, is DSGVTQTPKHLITATGQRVTLRCSPRSGDLSVYWYQQSLDQGLQFLIQYYNGEERAKGNILERFSAQQFPDLHSELNLSSLELGDSALYFCASSVRDRESGYTFGSGTRLTVV.

This chain uses TRBV6-5 with TRBJ1-1, with 7 nucleotides matching TRBD1. Germline CDR1 MNHEY, CDR2 SVGAGI. This CDR3 is 15 amino acids long. Unmatched junction bases numbered 4, after V lost 2 bases and J lost 1 base. CDR3 residues: CASSYREGANTEAFF. The DNA of the CDR3 is TGTGCCAGCAGTTACAGGGAGGGGGCGAACACTGAAGCTTTCTTT.

A note on this clone: This sample includes further DNA sequences coding for the same CDR3. The V and J genes are TRBV30 and TRBJ2-7, with a weak D call TRBD2 (6 bases). This CDR3 is built from 13 residues. Germline-derived CDR1 and CDR2 are GTSNPN and SVGIG (reference sequence). Trimming shortened V by 0 bases and J by 2 bases, and 8 bases separated the two germline ends. The CDR3 DNA sequence: TGTGCCTGGAGTGTCGGCGGGGCCTACGAGCAGTACTTC. It codes for CAWSVGGAYEQYF.

The V and J genes are TRBV2 and TRBJ1-6; tentatively, D is TRBD1 (6 bases). Per germline, CDR1 SNHLY and CDR2 FYNNEI. This CDR3 region has 16 residues. Trimming stripped 3 bases from V and 6 bases from J, with 15 bases between. CDR3 bases: TGTGCCAGCAGTGACCTCTGGGACACCATTAATTCACCCCTCCACTTT. It yields the protein CASSDLWDTINSPLHF. Looking up the rest from reference TRBV2 and TRBJ1-6 gives the full variable domain: EPEVTQTPSHQVTQMGQEVILRCVPISNHLYFYWYRQILGQKVEFLVSFYNNEISEKSEIFDDQFSVERPDGSNFTLKIRSTKLEDSAMYFCASSDLWDTINSPLHFGNGTRLTVT.

This chain connects TRBV19 to TRBJ1-5; D perhaps matches TRBD1 (6 bases). The CDR3 is 14 amino acids. The ends were cut back, 10 bases at V and 5 bases at J, with 18 bases in the middle. Looked up from germline, CDR1 is LNHDA and CDR2 is SQIVND (reference sequence). The CDR3 sequence is CAIARDTSYQPQHF. CDR3 bases: TGTGCCATAGCTCGGGACACCTCCTATCAGCCCCAGCATTTT.

The chain recombines TRBV6-5 with TRBJ2-1; tentative D call: TRBD2 (5 bases). Per the germline V gene, CDR1 is MNHEY and CDR2 is SVGAGI. CDR3 length: 15 amino acids. V lost 2 bases and J lost 2, with 10 bases in between. The DNA for the CDR3 is TGTGCCAGCAGTTACACCCGGACTCCCTACAATGAGCAGTTCTTC. Residues: CASSYTRTPYNEQFF.

The gene calls are TRBV15 and TRBJ2-7; TRBD1 aligns across 7 bases. The V gene end was trimmed by 0 bases and the J gene end by 3 bases; junction bases not matched to a gene: 8. The CDR3 runs 16 residues. In germline, CDR1 is LNHNV, CDR2 YYDKDF (reference sequence). CDR3 nucleotide sequence: TGTGCCACCAGCAGAGATTGGGGGACAGACTTCTACGAGCAGTACTTC. Amino acids: CATSRDWGTDFYEQYF.

The chain uses TRBV7-2 and TRBJ2-7, with 8 positions matching TRBD1. The junction had 12 bases not matched to a gene; V was cut back by 1 base and J by 4 bases. The germline V gene has CDR1 SGHTA and CDR2 FQGNSA. There are 17 residues in the CDR3. The CDR3 bases are TGTGCCAGCAGCTTAGGGGATAGGACAGGGTTGGAATACGAGCAGTACTTC. This encodes CASSLGDRTGLEYEQYF.

The chain recombines TRBV2 with TRBJ1-6, with D hard to call. Looked up from germline, CDR1 is SNHLY and CDR2 is FYNNEI. The CDR3 covers 13 residues. Deletions cut 0 bases from V and 3 bases from J, with 0 bases between. The CDR3 here is CASSEAYNSPLHF. The DNA of the CDR3 is TGTGCCAGCAGTGAAGCCTATAATTCACCCCTCCACTTT.

The chain recombines TRBV9 with TRBJ2-1; the match to TRBD2 covers 11 bases. V was clipped by 4 bases and J by 8 bases; unmatched bases: 14. The V gene's germline CDR1 is SGDLS and CDR2 YYNGEE. The CDR3 is 17 residues long. CDR3 amino acids: CASSQTHLAGGRDEQFF. The CDR3 DNA sequence: TGTGCCAGCAGCCAGACTCATCTAGCGGGGGGCCGTGATGAGCAGTTCTTC.

The chain employs TRBV10-3 and TRBJ1-1; D gene uncertain. V was cut by 3 bases and J by 8 bases, with 10 bases left in between. The germline CDR1 and CDR2 sequences are ENHRY and SYGVKD. The CDR3 is made up of 12 amino acids. The CDR3 nucleotides read TGTGCCATCAGTGATGGTGGGCCAGAAGCTTTCTTT. The encoded protein is CAISDGGPEAFF.

As for this clone: Other DNA sequences from this sample encode an identical CDR3 as well. The chain employs TRBV27 and TRBJ1-1; tentatively, D is TRBD1 (5 bases). From germline, CDR1 is MNHEY and CDR2 SMNVEV (reference sequence). The V end was cut by 8 bases, the J end by 5 bases, with 9 bases between. The CDR3 contains 11 residues. Written as DNA, the CDR3 is TGTGCCAGCTTGTGGGGGACTGAAGCTTTCTTT. Amino acid sequence: CASLWGTEAFF.